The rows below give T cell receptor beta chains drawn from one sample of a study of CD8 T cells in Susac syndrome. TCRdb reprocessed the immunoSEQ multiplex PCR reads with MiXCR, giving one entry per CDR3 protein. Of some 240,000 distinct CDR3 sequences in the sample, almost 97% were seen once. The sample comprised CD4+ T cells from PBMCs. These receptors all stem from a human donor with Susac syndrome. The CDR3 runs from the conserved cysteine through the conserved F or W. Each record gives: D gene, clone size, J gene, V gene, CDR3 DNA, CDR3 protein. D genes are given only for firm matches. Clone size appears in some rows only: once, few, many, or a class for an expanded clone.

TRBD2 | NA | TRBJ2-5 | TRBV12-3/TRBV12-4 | TGTGCCAGCACCATAGCGGGGCAAGAGACCCAGTACTTC | CASTIAGQETQYF
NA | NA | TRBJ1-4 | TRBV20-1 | TGCAGTGCTAGCGCCCCCTCGGGACAACTAATTGAAAAACTGTTTTTT | CSASAPSGQLIEKLFF
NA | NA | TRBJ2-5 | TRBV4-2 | TGTGCCAGCAGCCAAGCCCCCACAGGCCCAGAGACCCAGTACTTC | CASSQAPTGPETQYF
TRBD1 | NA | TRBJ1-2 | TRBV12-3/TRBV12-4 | TGTGCCAGCAGGCCACAGGGGGCGGGAATCTATGGCTACACCTTC | CASRPQGAGIYGYTF
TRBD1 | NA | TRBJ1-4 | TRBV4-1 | TGCGCCAGCAGCAACCCAAACCGGGACAGGGTGGCAAAACTGTTTTTT | CASSNPNRDRVAKLFF
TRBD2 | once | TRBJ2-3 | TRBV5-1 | TGCGCCAGCTCCCTGGGACTAGTCGGAGATACGCAGTATTTT | CASSLGLVGDTQYF
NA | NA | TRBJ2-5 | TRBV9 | TGTGCCAGCAGCGTAGGAGACCAGGGGGAGACCCAGTACTTC | CASSVGDQGETQYF
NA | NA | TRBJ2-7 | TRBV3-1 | TGTGCCAGCAGCCAAGCCCCCCACGAGCAGTACTTC | CASSQAPHEQYF
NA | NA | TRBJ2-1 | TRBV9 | TGTGCCAGCAGCGTAGGGCCTCTTCGGACCTCCTACAATGAGCAGTTCTTC | CASSVGPLRTSYNEQFF
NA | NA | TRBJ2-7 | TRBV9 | TGTGCCAGCACCAGAGAGGCCAGCGTGACCTACGAGCAGTACTTC | CASTREASVTYEQYF
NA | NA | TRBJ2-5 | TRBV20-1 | TGCAGTGCTAGAGATTCACGACCAGGGACCCAGTACTTC | CSARDSRPGTQYF
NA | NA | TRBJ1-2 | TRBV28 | TGTGCCAGCAGTTTGCTTTATTCGGGGCGCGGCTACACCTTC | CASSLLYSGRGYTF
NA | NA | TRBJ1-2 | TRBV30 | TGTGCCTGGCAACAGGGTAACTATGGCTACACCTTC | CAWQQGNYGYTF
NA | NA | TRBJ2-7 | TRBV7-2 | TGTGCCAGCAGCTTACGTTCCGGGGGCTACGAGCAGTACTTC | CASSLRSGGYEQYF
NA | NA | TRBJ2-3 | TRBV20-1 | TGCAGTGCTAGATATGGCGGATCCACAGATACGCAGTATTTT | CSARYGGSTDTQYF
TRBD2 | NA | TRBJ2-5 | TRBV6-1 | TGTGCCAGCAGTAAACTAGCGGGAGGGCCAACGGAGACCCAGTACTTC | CASSKLAGGPTETQYF
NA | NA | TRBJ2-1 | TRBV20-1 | TGCAGTGCTAGAGATCGGGACACTAGCGTCGATGAGCAGTTCTTC | CSARDRDTSVDEQFF
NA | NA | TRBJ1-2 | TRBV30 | TGTGCGTCTCGGGGGATCTATGGCTACACCTTC | CASRGIYGYTF
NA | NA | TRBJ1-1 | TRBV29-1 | TGCAGCGTTGAATTCGGTCTGATTAACACTGAAGCTTTCTTT | CSVEFGLINTEAFF
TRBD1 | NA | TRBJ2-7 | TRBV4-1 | TGCGCCAGCAGCCAGGTCGGACAGGGAGCGGCCGAGCAGTACTTC | CASSQVGQGAAEQYF
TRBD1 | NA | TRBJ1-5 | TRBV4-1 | TGCGCCAGCAGCCAAGATCAGGCAGGGGGGACTATTCATAGCAATCAGCCCCAGCATTTT | CASSQDQAGGTIHSNQPQHF
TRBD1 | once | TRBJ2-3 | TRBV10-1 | TGCGCCAGCAGTGAGGGACAGGGGAGCACAGATACGCAGTATTTT | CASSEGQGSTDTQYF
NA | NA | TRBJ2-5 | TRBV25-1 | TGTGCCAGCATGAGGGAAGCCCAAGAGACCCAGTACTTC | CASMREAQETQYF
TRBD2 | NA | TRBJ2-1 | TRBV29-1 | TGCAGCGTTGACCCTCCCCCGGGCGGGAGAGACTACAATGAGCAGTTCTTC | CSVDPPPGGRDYNEQFF
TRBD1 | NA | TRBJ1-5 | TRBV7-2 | TGTGCCAGCAGCTTAGTGGCAGGGGGTAGCAATCAGCCCCAGCATTTT | CASSLVAGGSNQPQHF
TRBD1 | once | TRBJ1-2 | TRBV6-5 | TGTGCCAGCAGTTACTCGACAGGGGGCTATGGCTACACCTTC | CASSYSTGGYGYTF
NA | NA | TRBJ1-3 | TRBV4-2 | TGTGCCAGCAGCCAAGATTCTCGGACGGTCTCTGGAAACACCATATATTTT | CASSQDSRTVSGNTIYF
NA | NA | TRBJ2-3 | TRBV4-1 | TGCGCCAGCAGCCTCGCGGACTGGGGAGATACGCAGTATTTT | CASSLADWGDTQYF
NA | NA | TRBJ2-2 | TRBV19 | TGTGCCAGTAGTATTAGGGGGAGCGGCGGGGAGCTGTTTTTT | CASSIRGSGGELFF
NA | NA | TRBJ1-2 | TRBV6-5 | TGTGCCAGCAGACCGGACAGCGGCCCTTATGGCTACACCTTC | CASRPDSGPYGYTF
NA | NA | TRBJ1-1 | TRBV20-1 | TGCAGTGCTAGAGTAGCGGGAATGGAGACTGAAGCTTTCTTT | CSARVAGMETEAFF
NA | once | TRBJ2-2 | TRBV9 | TGTGCCAGCAGCGTGCAGGCTGGACAGTTCACCGGGGAGCTGTTTTTT | CASSVQAGQFTGELFF
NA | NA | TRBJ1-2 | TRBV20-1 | TGCAGTGCTAGAGATTTTTACGGGGGCCGTGGCTACACCTTC | CSARDFYGGRGYTF
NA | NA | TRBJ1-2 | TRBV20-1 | TGCAGTTCGCCAGCCCGGGACCGACAATTCTATGGCTACACCTTC | CSSPARDRQFYGYTF
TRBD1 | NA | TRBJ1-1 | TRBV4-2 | TGTGCCAGCAGCCAGAGCTCCCGCCTCACAGGGGCCGAAGCTTTCTTT | CASSQSSRLTGAEAFF
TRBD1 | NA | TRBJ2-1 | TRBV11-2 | TGTGCCAGCAGCTCTTTCCGGGACAGGTCCTACAATGAGCAGTTCTTC | CASSSFRDRSYNEQFF
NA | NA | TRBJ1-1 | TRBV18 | TGTGCCAGCTCACCGCTGAGGGCAAACACTGAAGCTTTCTTT | CASSPLRANTEAFF
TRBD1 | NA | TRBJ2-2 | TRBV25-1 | TGTGCCAGCAGTGATTTTAGGACAGGGCGGACCGGGGAGCTGTTTTTT | CASSDFRTGRTGELFF
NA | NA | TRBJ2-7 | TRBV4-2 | TGTGCCAGCAGGGAGCGGGACACCTACGAGCAGTACTTC | CASRERDTYEQYF
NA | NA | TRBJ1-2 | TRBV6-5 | TGTGCCAGCAGCCTTGACCGCCTCGGTGGCTACACCTTC | CASSLDRLGGYTF
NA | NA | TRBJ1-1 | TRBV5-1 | TGCGCCAGCAGTCAGACCGTGGGAGGGAGGGATCAAGCTTTCTTT | CASSQTVGGRDQAFF
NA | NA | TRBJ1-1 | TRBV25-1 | TGTGCCAGCACCTCGGCTGGCGCGCAGAAAGCTTTCTTT | CASTSAGAQKAFF
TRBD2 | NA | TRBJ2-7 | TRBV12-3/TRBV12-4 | TGTGCCAGCAGTTTATGGCTAGCGGAGGCCTACGAGCAGTACTTC | CASSLWLAEAYEQYF
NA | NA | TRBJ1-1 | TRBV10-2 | TGCGCCAGCAGTGTTACAGTCCAAGAAGCTTTCTTT | CASSVTVQEAFF
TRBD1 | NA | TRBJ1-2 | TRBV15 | TGTGCCACCAGCAGAACCGGGACAGACTATGGCTACACCTTC | CATSRTGTDYGYTF